This T cell receptor beta chain was identified during a study of metastatic and nonmetastatic thyroid tumors. Across the whole study: It was across blood and tumor or nodule tissue from malignant and benign thyroid patients that repertoires were compared. General study findings and limits: Benign nodules reportedly had significantly lower TCR beta diversity than malignant thyroid tumors in blood and tumor.

How the authors handled the data: A distant-metastasis classifier for papillary thyroid cancer was built using CDR3 differences across clinicopathological groups. TCRdb reassembled clones from the PCR reads with MiXCR. Clone size and V and J calls follow TCRdb, not the original study. Among over 30,000 clones listed, 15% were seen once. Per germline, CDR1 SGHAT and CDR2 FQNNGV. The CDR3 covers 15 residues. V was cut by 2 bases and J by 4 bases, with 11 bases left in between. This clone came up many times. Antigen specificity is unknown. The entire patient cohort was treatment-naive prior to thyroid surgery.

This TCR was sampled from a male donor with papillary thyroid cancer or a benign thyroid nodule (not recorded which). Some clones in this sample may be carry-over from other donors' samples. The chain links TRBV11-2 to TRBJ1-4; tentative D call: TRBD1 (6 bases). Sequencing was done on a sample of blood. The CDR3 reads CASSLLGGLNEKLFF. In DNA form, the CDR3 reads TGTGCCAGCAGCTTACTCGGGGGCCTTAATGAAAAACTGTTTTTT.